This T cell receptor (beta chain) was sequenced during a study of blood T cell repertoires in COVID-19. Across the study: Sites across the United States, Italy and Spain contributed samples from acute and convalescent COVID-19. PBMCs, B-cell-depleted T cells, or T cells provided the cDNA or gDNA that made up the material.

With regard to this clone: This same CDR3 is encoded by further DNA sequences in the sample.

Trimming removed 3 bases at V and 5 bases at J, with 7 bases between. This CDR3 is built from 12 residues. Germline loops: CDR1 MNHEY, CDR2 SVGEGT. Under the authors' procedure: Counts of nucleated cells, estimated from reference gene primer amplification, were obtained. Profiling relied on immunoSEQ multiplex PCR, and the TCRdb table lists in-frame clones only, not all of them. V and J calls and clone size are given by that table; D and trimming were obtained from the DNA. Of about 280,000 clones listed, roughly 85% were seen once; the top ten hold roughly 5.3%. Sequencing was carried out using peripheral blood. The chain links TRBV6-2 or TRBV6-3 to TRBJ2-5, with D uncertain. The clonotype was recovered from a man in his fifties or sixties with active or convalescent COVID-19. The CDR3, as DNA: TGTGCCAGCAGTTATTCCAGGGAGACCCAGTACTTC. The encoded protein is CASSYSRETQYF.